A single TCR beta chain is shown here with its context. The CDR3 runs to 16 residues. Per the germline V gene, CDR1 is SGHAT and CDR2 is FQNNGV. With V trimmed by 1 base and J by 5 bases, 9 bases remained unmatched. Measured with immunoSEQ multiplex PCR; TCRdb has only the in-frame clones, and not every one. The sample has some 230,000 clones; roughly four fifths are singletons. The sample originates from a study of blood T cell repertoires in COVID-19. Study background: Collection of acute and convalescent COVID-19 samples took place in the United States, Italy and Spain.

Those enrolled, adults aged roughly 18 to 89 years, came from about 24 US areas. Cohort allocation depended upon clinical history that participants reported. What the recovered Cohort 3 donors had was two negative PCRs, clearance, or symptom resolution. V and J are TRBV11-2 and TRBJ2-5; TRBD1 matches 8 bases. The sequenced sample consisted of PBMCs or T cells enriched from blood (not recorded which). This receptor was taken from a middle-aged man who had recovered from COVID-19. This chain's CDR3 is CASSLGAGGLRETQYF. The CDR3, as DNA: TGTGCCAGCAGCTTAGGGGCAGGGGGCCTGCGGGAGACCCAGTACTTC.